The 30 T cell receptor beta chains below come from one sample, sequenced in a study of a mutant IDH1 vaccine in newly diagnosed glioma. Time point meaning: week 23, last vaccination. Vaccinated patients received 300 ug of mutant IDH1 20-mer peptide per dose, with topical imiquimod. Sequenced by immunoSEQ multiplex PCR; TCRdb stores in-frame clones only, minus some. The profile covers 30,000 to 40,000 clones, with roughly 80% appearing a single time and over 4.5% taken by the ten largest. What these receptors recognize is not known. The source was PBMCs, collected from a glioma patient whose treatment included an IDH1 peptide vaccine. The receptors here all came from a man in his forties with glioma.

This clone appeared once. The rearrangement uses TRBV11-2 and TRBJ2-2; D is perhaps TRBD1 (6 bases). Trimming left V 0 bases short and J 4 bases short, with 12 bases between. Germline lookup yields CDR1 SGHAT and CDR2 FQNNGV. The CDR3 length is 16 residues. The CDR3: CASSLEGYRATGELFF. The CDR3, as DNA: TGTGCCAGCAGCTTAGAAGGTTACAGGGCCACCGGGGAGCTGTTTTTT.

The chain couples TRBV4-3 to TRBJ2-1; 12 nucleotides agree with TRBD2. The CDR3 spans 20 residues. Unmatched junction bases numbered 15, after V lost 0 bases and J lost 6 bases. CDR1 and CDR2 from the germline V gene are LGHNA and YSLEER. The CDR3 DNA is TGCGCCAGCAGCCAAGATCTATGGTATACTAGCGGGAGGATGGGCAATGAGCAGTTCTTC. Amino acids: CASSQDLWYTSGRMGNEQFF.

The chain combines TRBV10-3 with TRBJ2-7; D is unclear. V lost 6 bases to trimming and J lost 2 bases, with 11 bases between them. This CDR3 contains 13 residues. The germline V gene encodes CDR1 ENHRY and CDR2 SYGVKD. The CDR3: CAIRNGATYEQYF. CDR3 bases: TGTGCCATCAGGAACGGAGCCACCTACGAGCAGTACTTC.

The chain employs TRBV5-1 and TRBJ1-3; tentative D call: TRBD1 (5 bases). In germline, CDR1 is SGHRS, CDR2 YFSETQ. This CDR3 comprises 15 residues. V was shortened by 0 bases and J by 1 base, with 8 bases between the two germline ends. In DNA form, the CDR3 reads TGCGCCAGCAGCTTGGAAGGGGTTTCTGGAAACACCATATATTTT. Protein: CASSLEGVSGNTIYF.

J is TRBJ1-5 and V is TRBV27; maybe TRBD1 (5 bases). Germline CDR1 and CDR2: MNHEY and SMNVEV (reference sequence). The ends were cut back, 5 bases at V and 0 bases at J, with 8 bases in the middle. The CDR3 length is 14 residues. CDR3 coding DNA: TGTGCCAGCAGTCCTCAGGGTAGCAATCAGCCCCAGCATTTT. It is translated as CASSPQGSNQPQHF.

The chain is built from TRBV7-3 and TRBJ2-5, with D maybe TRBD2 (5 bases). Trimming removed 5 bases at V and 5 bases at J, with 15 bases between. The length of the CDR3 is 14 residues. In germline, CDR1 is SGHTA, CDR2 FQGTGA. CDR3 bases: TGTGCCAGCAGCATCTACGGGGTTGGGGAGACCCAGTACTTC. Amino acids: CASSIYGVGETQYF.

The chain recombines TRBV5-6 with TRBJ2-3; 13 nucleotides agree with TRBD2. Per the germline V gene, CDR1 is SGHDT and CDR2 is YYEEEE. The trim removed 3 bases at V and 3 bases at J, leaving 7 bases unmatched. The CDR3 loop spans 17 amino acids. The CDR3 protein is CASSSRLAGGETDTQYF. CDR3 DNA sequence: TGTGCCAGCAGCTCAAGACTAGCGGGAGGTGAGACAGATACGCAGTATTTT.

V gene TRBV19 combines with J gene TRBJ2-3; 12 bases are shared with TRBD1. J lost 8 bases, V lost 4 bases, and 10 bases had no gene match. CDR1 and CDR2 (germline): LNHDA, SQIVND (reference sequence). CDR3 length equals 16 residues. The CDR3: CASSNRDRGREATQYF. CDR3 in DNA: TGTGCCAGTAGTAACCGGGACAGGGGGCGCGAAGCTACGCAGTATTTT. The full variable domain, completed using reference TRBV19 and TRBJ2-3, is DGGITQSPKYLFRKEGQNVTLSCEQNLNHDAMYWYRQDPGQGLRLIYYSQIVNDFQKGDIAEGYSVSREKKESFPLTVTSAQKNPTAFYLCASSNRDRGREATQYFGPGTRLTVL.

This clone was counted a few times. This chain connects TRBV7-9 to TRBJ1-2; 7 bases match TRBD1. This CDR3 is 13 amino acids long. The germline V gene has CDR1 SEHNR and CDR2 FQNEAQ (reference sequence). V was clipped by 5 bases and J by 7 bases; unmatched bases: 7. CDR3 amino acids: CASSPRGAGGYTF. CDR3 DNA sequence: TGTGCCAGCAGCCCCAGGGGGGCGGGTGGCTACACCTTC.

This clone was detected only once. The gene calls are TRBV2 and TRBJ2-4; D uncertain. The germline V and J ends were trimmed by 2 bases and 3 bases, with 14 bases remaining between them. The CDR3 is 16 residues long. The germline CDR1 and CDR2 sequences are SNHLY and FYNNEI. Here the CDR3 reads CASSERTLWGKNIQYF. CDR3 in DNA: TGTGCCAGCAGTGAAAGGACCCTCTGGGGCAAAAACATTCAGTACTTC.

V is TRBV5-1 and J is TRBJ2-7; the match to TRBD1 covers 8 bases. This CDR3 contains 13 residues. V dropped 4 bases and J dropped 4; count of bases not matched to a gene: 4. Looked up from germline, CDR1 is SGHRS and CDR2 is YFSETQ. The CDR3 spells CASSKQGGYEQYF. CDR3 coding DNA: TGCGCCAGCAGCAAACAGGGGGGATACGAGCAGTACTTC.

The V gene is TRBV19, the J gene TRBJ2-7; D might be TRBD1 (5 bases). V was trimmed by 6 bases and J by 5 bases, leaving 29 bases between them. Germline CDR1 LNHDA, CDR2 SQIVND (reference sequence). This CDR3 spans 18 amino acids. The CDR3 loop is CASRKIDTGRTIRHEQYF. DNA of the CDR3: TGTGCCAGTAGGAAGATCGATACAGGCCGAACAATAAGGCACGAGCAGTACTTC.

This sequence joins TRBV13 and TRBJ2-2; D ambiguous. This CDR3 is built from 13 residues. CDR1 is PRHDT, CDR2 FYEKMQ, per germline (reference sequence). Deletions cut 5 bases from V and 1 base from J, with 5 bases between. The CDR3 here is CASSLKNTGELFF. Written as DNA, the CDR3 is TGTGCCAGCAGCCTTAAGAACACCGGGGAGCTGTTTTTT.

A single count supports this clone. Other DNA sequences from this sample encode an identical CDR3 as well. J is TRBJ1-2 and V is TRBV2, with 10 bases that match TRBD1. The CDR3 contains 12 residues. V lost 9 bases, J lost 7 bases, and 5 bases stayed unmatched. The germline CDR1 and CDR2 sequences are SNHLY and FYNNEI. CDR3 in amino acids: CASGTGAGGYTF. Here the CDR3 DNA reads TGTGCCAGTGGGACAGGGGCAGGTGGCTACACCTTC.

V and J are TRBV10-3 and TRBJ2-1, with 13 bases matching TRBD2. The junction had 10 bases not matched to a gene; V was cut back by 10 bases and J by 4 bases. CDR1 ENHRY and CDR2 SYGVKD come from the germline V gene. This CDR3 comprises 16 residues. The CDR3 DNA reads as TGTGCCACGGCTGGACTAGCGGGAGCCTTATACAATGAGCAGTTCTTC. Translating it yields CATAGLAGALYNEQFF.

V and J are TRBV5-1 and TRBJ2-5; the D gene is possibly TRBD2 (6 bases). The CDR3 is 14 amino acids. Trimming pared 7 bases from V and 5 bases from J, leaving 18 bases between. CDR1 is SGHRS and CDR2 is YFSETQ in the germline V gene. The CDR3 loop reads CASGYGTRRETQYF. The DNA of the CDR3 is TGCGCCAGCGGGTACGGGACTCGCAGGGAGACCCAGTACTTC.

The chain joins TRBV5-6 to TRBJ2-3; 9 nucleotides match TRBD1. The junction had 10 bases not matched to a gene; V was cut back by 3 bases and J by 5 bases. The germline gives CDR1 SGHDT, CDR2 YYEEEE. CDR3 size: 16 residues. The CDR3 DNA follows: TGTGCCAGCAGCTCATCTTACAGGGGGCAGGGAGATACGCAGTATTTT. This encodes CASSSSYRGQGDTQYF.

The chain is built from TRBV4-3 and TRBJ2-1; 7 bases are shared with TRBD1. V lost 1 base, J lost 9 bases, and 3 bases stayed unmatched. The CDR3 runs to 13 residues. In germline, CDR1 is LGHNA, CDR2 YSLEER. In DNA, the CDR3 is TGCGCCAGCAGCCAAGTTACAGGGGTTGAGCAGTTCTTC. This sequence encodes CASSQVTGVEQFF.

The chain has TRBV23-1 and TRBJ1-4; a possible D gene is TRBD1 (5 bases). TRBV23-1 is an ORF for which the function is uncertain. V was trimmed by 4 bases and J by 6 bases, leaving 24 bases between them. CDR3 size: 18 residues. CDR3: CASSLLGAYSGRDEKLFF. The CDR3, as DNA: TGCGCCAGCAGTCTACTCGGGGCCTATTCGGGGCGAGATGAAAAACTGTTTTTT.

V gene TRBV7-2 combines with J gene TRBJ1-1, with a tentative D call TRBD1 (6 bases). Germline-derived CDR1 and CDR2 are SGHTA and FQGNSA. V was cut by 7 bases and J by 6 bases, with 24 bases left in between. This CDR3 is built from 16 residues. The CDR3 DNA is TGTGCCAGCACCCTGGCTGGGGGCGTAGGGACACCTGAAGCTTTCTTT. Its translation is CASTLAGGVGTPEAFF.

A few counts support this clone. The CDR3 spells CASNLGQGGTQYF. The DNA of the CDR3 is TGCGCCAGCAACCTCGGACAGGGAGGGACCCAGTACTTC. The chain carries TRBV5-1 and TRBJ2-5; 8 positions agree with TRBD1. Germline V gives CDR1 SGHRS, CDR2 YFSETQ. J was trimmed by 7 bases and V by 6 bases; bases with no gene match: 8. The CDR3 has 13 residues. The complete variable domain, with remaining parts taken from reference TRBV5-1 and TRBJ2-5, reads KAGVTQTPRYLIKTRGQQVTLSCSPISGHRSVSWYQQTPGQGLQFLFEYFSETQRNKGNFPGRFSGRQFSNSRSEMNVSTLELGDSALYLCASNLGQGGTQYFGPGTRLLVL.

This chain uses TRBV28 with TRBJ1-6; 8 bases are a match to TRBD1. This CDR3 is 15 amino acids long. Per germline, CDR1 MDHEN and CDR2 SYDVKM. V shed 2 bases and J 6 bases; nucleotides not matched to a gene: 3. CDR3 sequence: CASSLPDRANSPLHF. The DNA of the CDR3 is TGTGCCAGCAGTTTACCGGACAGGGCTAATTCACCCCTCCACTTT.

The CDR3 protein is CASSSTGQGTDTQYF. CDR3 DNA: TGTGCCAGCAGCTCGACGGGACAGGGAACAGATACGCAGTATTTT. The chain couples TRBV5-6 to TRBJ2-3; 9 bases map to TRBD1. Germline CDR1 is SGHDT and CDR2 is YYEEEE. The CDR3 consists of 15 residues. V lost 3 bases to trimming and J lost 3 bases; unmatched junction nucleotides: 5.

The chain employs TRBV7-2 and TRBJ2-7; 13 bases map to TRBD2. The CDR3 has 17 residues. Germline assignment: CDR1 SGHTA and CDR2 FQGNSA. Trimming took 5 bases from V and 4 from J; bases not matched to a gene: 11. The CDR3 DNA reads TGTGCCAGCAGCGCCGGACTAGCGGGAGTTCTAAGTTACGAGCAGTACTTC. This gives the protein CASSAGLAGVLSYEQYF.

In DNA, the CDR3 is TGTGCCAGCAGCCCCGGGATTTACCAAGAGACCCAGTACTTC. Translated: CASSPGIYQETQYF. The J gene is TRBJ2-5, the V gene TRBV7-2; D is possibly TRBD2 (5 bases). The germline V and J ends were trimmed by 5 bases and 0 bases, with 10 bases remaining between them. The CDR3 extends over 14 amino acids. The germline gives CDR1 SGHTA, CDR2 FQGNSA.

The chain recombines TRBV6-6 with TRBJ1-4; TRBD1 aligns across 10 bases. CDR1 and CDR2 from the germline V gene are MNHNY and SVGAGI (reference sequence). There are 15 residues in the CDR3. The trim removed 3 bases at V and 8 bases at J, leaving 6 bases unmatched. The CDR3 here is CASSYAGTGVEKLFF. The CDR3 DNA is TGTGCCAGCAGTTATGCCGGGACAGGGGTGGAAAAACTGTTTTTT.

The chain employs TRBV2 and TRBJ1-1; TRBD1 might be the D (6 bases). V shed 7 bases and J shed 4 bases, with 13 bases lying between them. The CDR3 length is 13 residues. Germline V lookup: CDR1 SNHLY, CDR2 FYNNEI. The CDR3 region is CASNPQGPTEAFF. CDR3 sequence (DNA): TGTGCCAGCAACCCTCAGGGGCCCACTGAAGCTTTCTTT.

This chain joins TRBV5-5 and TRBJ1-4; the D is unclear. CDR3 length equals 15 residues. Germline CDR1 and CDR2: SGHKS and YYEKEE (reference sequence). V shed 0 bases and J shed 8 bases, with 14 bases lying between them. Here the CDR3 reads CASSLGHQDGEKLFF. DNA for the CDR3: TGTGCCAGCAGCTTGGGACATCAAGACGGAGAAAAACTGTTTTTT.

V and J are TRBV18 and TRBJ2-3; 10 bases align to TRBD2. The CDR3 covers 16 residues. Unmatched junction bases numbered 4, after V lost 3 bases and J lost 1 base. CDR1 is KGHSH, CDR2 LQKENI, per germline. For the CDR3, the DNA is TGTGCCAGCTCACCTTTTAGCGGGGGGCGCACAGATACGCAGTATTTT. Its translation is CASSPFSGGRTDTQYF.

The V call is TRBV28, the J call TRBJ2-5, with D possibly being TRBD2 (5 bases). Germline-derived CDR1 and CDR2 are MDHEN and SYDVKM. The CDR3 is 13 amino acids. Trimming took off 4 bases at V and 1 base at J, with 7 bases between the two ends. The chain's CDR3 is CASSYLAQETQYF. CDR3 bases: TGTGCCAGCAGTTATCTAGCCCAAGAGACCCAGTACTTC.